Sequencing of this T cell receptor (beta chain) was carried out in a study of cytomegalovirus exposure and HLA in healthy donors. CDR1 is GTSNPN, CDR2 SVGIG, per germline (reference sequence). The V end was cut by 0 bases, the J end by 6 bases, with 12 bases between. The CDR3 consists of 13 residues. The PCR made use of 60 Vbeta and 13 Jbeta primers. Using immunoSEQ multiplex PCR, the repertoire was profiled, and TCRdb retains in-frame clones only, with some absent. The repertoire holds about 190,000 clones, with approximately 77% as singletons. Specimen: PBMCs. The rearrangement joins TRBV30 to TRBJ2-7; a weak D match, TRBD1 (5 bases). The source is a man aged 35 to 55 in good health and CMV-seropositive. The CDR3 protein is CAWSVGVMREQYF. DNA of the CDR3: TGTGCCTGGAGTGTAGGGGTGATGCGCGAGCAGTACTTC.